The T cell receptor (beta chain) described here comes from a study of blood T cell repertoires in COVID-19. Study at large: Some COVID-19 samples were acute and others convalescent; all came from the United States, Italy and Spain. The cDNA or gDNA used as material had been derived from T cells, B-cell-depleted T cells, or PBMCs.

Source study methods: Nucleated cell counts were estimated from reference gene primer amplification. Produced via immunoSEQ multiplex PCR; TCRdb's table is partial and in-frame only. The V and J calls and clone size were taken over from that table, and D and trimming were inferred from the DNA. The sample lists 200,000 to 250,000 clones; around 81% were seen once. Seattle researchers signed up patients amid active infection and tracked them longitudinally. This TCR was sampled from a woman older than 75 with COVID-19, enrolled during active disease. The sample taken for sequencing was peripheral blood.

CDR3 DNA: TGTGCCAGCAGTTTATCGGCCGGGACAGGGTCCCGAAAACTGTTTTTT. It codes for CASSLSAGTGSRKLFF. The J gene is TRBJ1-4, the V gene TRBV27, with 9 bases fitting TRBD1. Trimming at V came to 0 bases and at J to 10 bases, leaving 9 bases not matched to a gene. Germline V CDR1 and CDR2: MNHEY, SMNVEV (reference sequence). The CDR3 is 16 amino acids.